The 17 T cell receptor beta chains below were found in one sample sequenced in a study of PD-1 blockade in classical Hodgkin lymphoma. Every patient had relapsed following autologous stem cell transplantation, and cohorts differed in brentuximab vedotin exposure. Profiled with immunoSEQ multiplex PCR; TCRdb holds only in-frame clones, not every one. This table has some 41,000 clones, approximately 86% appearing once. Sample: peripheral blood mononuclear cells (PBMCs), taken before the second cycle of nivolumab. The receptor source for this set is a human donor with classical Hodgkin lymphoma.

The chain employs TRBV18 and TRBJ1-2; D is undetermined. This CDR3 has 14 amino acids. Per the germline V gene, CDR1 is KGHSH and CDR2 is LQKENI. Between the trimmed V and J ends, which lost 0 bases and 4 bases, there was a span of 9 bases. CDR3 in DNA: TGTGCCAGCTCACCACCGCTGCAGATCTATGGCTACACCTTC. Amino acids: CASSPPLQIYGYTF.

The chain carries TRBV30 and TRBJ2-3; TRBD2 matches 7 bases. Trimming removed 3 bases from V and 12 bases from J; junction bases left unmatched: 6. CDR1 is GTSNPN, CDR2 SVGIG, per germline (reference sequence). The CDR3 covers 11 residues. This chain's CDR3 is CAWSPGTNQYF. For the CDR3, the DNA is TGTGCCTGGAGCCCAGGGACTAACCAGTATTTT.

The CDR3 reads CASSLAIGRTEAFF. For the CDR3, the DNA is TGTGCCAGCAGCTTAGCGATTGGGCGGACTGAAGCTTTCTTT. This chain links TRBV7-8 with TRBJ1-1; D is uncertain. V lost 0 bases to trimming and J lost 5 bases, with 10 bases between them. The germline V gene encodes CDR1 SGHVS and CDR2 FQNEAQ. The CDR3 extends over 14 amino acids.

CDR3 DNA sequence: TGTGCCAGCAGCATAACCACAGATACGCAGTATTTT. Protein: CASSITTDTQYF. The chain has TRBV28 and TRBJ2-3, with D hard to call. V was cut by 6 bases and J by 2 bases, with 6 bases left in between. Germline V gene sequence: CDR1 MDHEN, CDR2 SYDVKM. There are 12 residues in the CDR3.

The genes are TRBV28 and TRBJ2-1; D gene uncertain. The V end was cut by 2 bases, the J end by 4 bases, with 12 bases between. This CDR3 has 15 amino acids. Germline V CDR1 and CDR2: MDHEN, SYDVKM. The DNA of the CDR3 is TGTGCCAGCAGTTTAACACTAAGTCAATACAATGAGCAGTTCTTC. Translation gives CASSLTLSQYNEQFF.

The V and J genes are TRBV9 and TRBJ2-5; D is possibly TRBD1 or TRBD2 (5 bases each). Trimming removed 0 bases from V and 4 bases from J, with 16 bases in between. This CDR3 is 16 amino acids long. Germline-derived CDR1 and CDR2 are SGDLS and YYNGEE. The CDR3 is CASSVGPTGRTETQYF. CDR3 nucleotides: TGTGCCAGCAGCGTAGGGCCGACGGGGCGGACAGAGACCCAGTACTTC.

V and J are TRBV5-8 and TRBJ2-6, with 7 positions matching TRBD2. CDR3 length: 18 amino acids. V trimming: 1 base; J trimming: 0 bases; junction bases outside the gene matches: 7. From germline, CDR1 is SGHTS and CDR2 YDEGEE. The CDR3: CASSLWSGGSSGANVLTF. CDR3 nucleotide sequence: TGTGCCAGCAGCTTGTGGTCCGGGGGGTCCTCTGGGGCCAACGTCCTGACTTTC.

V is TRBV5-8 and J is TRBJ2-1; D not certain. Germline V gene lookup returns CDR1 SGHTS and CDR2 YDEGEE. CDR3 length equals 11 residues. Trimming shortened V by 0 bases and J by 6 bases, and 1 base separated the two germline ends. CDR3 loop: CASSLANEQFF. CDR3 DNA: TGTGCCAGCAGCTTGGCCAATGAGCAGTTCTTC.

The chain employs TRBV9 and TRBJ2-1; TRBD2 matches at 11 bases. Trimming removed 3 bases from V and 0 bases from J; junction bases left unmatched: 5. Looked up from germline, CDR1 is SGDLS and CDR2 is YYNGEE. The CDR3 extends over 17 amino acids. The DNA for the CDR3 is TGTGCCAGCAGCGAGCGGGGACTAGCGGACTCCTACAATGAGCAGTTCTTC. Translated: CASSERGLADSYNEQFF.

The chain recombines TRBV6-5 with TRBJ2-1; possibly TRBD2 for D (6 bases). There are 16 residues in the CDR3. Germline values: CDR1 MNHEY, CDR2 SVGAGI. V lost 0 bases to trimming and J lost 2 bases, with 11 bases between them. The CDR3 DNA reads as TGTGCCAGCAGTTACTCCGTAGCGGAGGCCTACAATGAGCAGTTCTTC. The encoded protein is CASSYSVAEAYNEQFF.

The genes are TRBV14 and TRBJ2-7; no clear D. The CDR3 has 12 residues. CDR1 SGHDN and CDR2 FVKESK come from the germline V gene. V was pared by 4 bases and J by 9 bases, with 13 bases between. This CDR3 reads CASSPTPFGQYF. CDR3 DNA sequence: TGTGCCAGCAGCCCCACCCCATTTGGGCAGTACTTC.

This rearrangement joins TRBV19 to TRBJ2-7; TRBD2 is a possible D gene (5 bases). Germline-derived CDR1 and CDR2 are LNHDA and SQIVND (reference sequence). The CDR3 covers 15 residues. Trimming cost V 9 bases and J 2 bases, with 20 bases left between them. In DNA form, the CDR3 reads TGTGCCAGAGTACCTAGGGCAGTCGGGACCTACGAGCAGTACTTC. This encodes CARVPRAVGTYEQYF.

This chain uses TRBV5-4 with TRBJ2-5; D may match TRBD1 or TRBD2 (5 bases each). This CDR3 region has 15 residues. CDR1 and CDR2 (germline): SGHNT, YYREEE (reference sequence). V was clipped by 5 bases and J by 4 bases, with 18 bases between them. In DNA, the CDR3 is TGTGCCAGCAGACCCGGGGCCCGACCCCGAGAGACCCAGTACTTC. It codes for CASRPGARPRETQYF.

The J gene is TRBJ2-1, the V gene TRBV2, with TRBD1 matching over 7 bases. This CDR3 spans 19 amino acids. V was clipped by 6 bases and J by 0 bases; unmatched bases: 17. The V gene's germline CDR1 is SNHLY and CDR2 FYNNEI. CDR3 in amino acids: CASSNRDSEFILSYNEQFF. The CDR3 DNA reads as TGTGCCAGCAGCAACCGGGACAGTGAGTTTATACTCTCCTACAATGAGCAGTTCTTC.

This clone was seen a single time. This sequence joins TRBV5-4 and TRBJ2-7; D is possibly TRBD1 (6 bases). CDR1 and CDR2 from the germline V gene are SGHNT and YYREEE (reference sequence). The V end lost 0 bases, the J end lost 3 bases, and 10 bases lay between the germline ends. The CDR3 contains 14 residues. For the CDR3, the DNA is TGTGCCAGCAGCTTGGCAGGACAGCTCTACGAGCAGTACTTC. It is translated as CASSLAGQLYEQYF.

The chain joins TRBV10-3 to TRBJ2-1, with 12 bases matching TRBD2. Germline V lookup: CDR1 ENHRY, CDR2 SYGVKD. This CDR3 has 17 amino acids. The J segment lost 2 bases and the V segment lost 3 bases, leaving 5 bases of the junction unmatched. In DNA form, the CDR3 reads TGTGCCATCAGTGATCCTAGGACTAGCGGGACCTACAATGAGCAGTTCTTC. Translating it yields CAISDPRTSGTYNEQFF.

V gene TRBV5-1 combines with J gene TRBJ1-1; TRBD1 aligns across 11 bases. This CDR3 has 14 residues. From germline, CDR1 is SGHRS and CDR2 YFSETQ. The V segment lost 6 bases and the J segment 6 bases; nucleotides outside the gene matches: 7. DNA for the CDR3: TGCGCCAGCAAGGGACAGGGGGAGAGGGCTGAAGCTTTCTTT. Its translation is CASKGQGERAEAFF.